These 24 T cell receptor beta chains were sequenced from one sample in a study of cytomegalovirus exposure and HLA in healthy donors. Researchers ran the PCR with 60 Vbeta and 13 Jbeta primers. The data were produced by immunoSEQ multiplex PCR, yet TCRdb's version contains in-frame clones alone and is incomplete. This repertoire shows about 130,000 clones, around 80% found once; its top ten account for about 6.5%. Sequencing used PBMCs. The receptor set was obtained from a middle-aged man in good health and CMV-seropositive.

This chain uses TRBV19 with TRBJ1-1; possibly TRBD1 for D (6 bases). The CDR3 is 14 residues long. Trimming shortened V by 9 bases and J by 5 bases, and 19 bases separated the two germline ends. Germline CDR1 reads LNHDA; CDR2 reads SQIVND (reference sequence). CDR3 amino acids: CASQLGGGKTEAFF. CDR3 bases: TGTGCCAGCCAACTCGGGGGGGGCAAAACTGAAGCTTTCTTT.

This chain connects TRBV7-9 to TRBJ2-7; TRBD2 is a possible D gene (6 bases). V dropped 3 bases and J dropped 6 bases, with 9 bases sitting between them. The V gene's germline CDR1 is SEHNR and CDR2 FQNEAQ (reference sequence). The CDR3 is made up of 12 amino acids. The CDR3 sequence is CASSLARGEQYF. CDR3 DNA sequence: TGTGCCAGCAGCTTGGCGCGGGGCGAGCAGTACTTC.

The chain employs TRBV5-1 and TRBJ1-2, with D possibly being TRBD1 (5 bases). The CDR3 runs to 16 residues. Between the trimmed V and J ends, which lost 2 bases and 0 bases, there was a span of 14 bases. Germline loops: CDR1 SGHRS, CDR2 YFSETQ. The DNA for the CDR3 is TGCGCCAGCAGCTTTGGACAAGCCGTATCTAACTATGGCTACACCTTC. It codes for CASSFGQAVSNYGYTF.

The chain recombines TRBV5-5 with TRBJ1-6; 7 nucleotides agree with TRBD1. Germline V lookup: CDR1 SGHKS, CDR2 YYEKEE (reference sequence). This CDR3 contains 14 residues. With V trimmed by 4 bases and J by 7 bases, 5 bases remained unmatched. The CDR3 protein is CASSRRGSNSPLHF. For the CDR3, the DNA is TGTGCCAGCAGCCGCAGGGGGAGCAATTCACCCCTCCACTTT.

CDR3 residues: CASSSTGNTEAFF. Written as DNA, the CDR3 is TGTGCCAGCAGCTCCACAGGGAACACTGAAGCTTTCTTT. The chain has TRBV7-3 and TRBJ1-1, with D perhaps TRBD1 (5 bases). With 4 bases removed from V and 1 base from J, the gap between germline ends came to 7 bases. Germline CDR1 reads SGHTA; CDR2 reads FQGTGA. This CDR3 contains 13 residues.

This sequence joins TRBV11-2 and TRBJ2-7; D unclear. The ends were cut back, 3 bases at V and 3 bases at J, with 9 bases in the middle. The CDR3 length is 13 residues. Germline V gene data show CDR1 as SGHAT and CDR2 as FQNNGV. CDR3 sequence (DNA): TGTGCCAGCAGCTTTACCAGTTACTACGAGCAGTACTTC. This gives the protein CASSFTSYYEQYF.

The chain links TRBV19 to TRBJ2-5; 7 bases line up with TRBD1. Trimming at V came to 7 bases and at J to 5 bases, leaving 7 bases not matched to a gene. Germline V gene sequence: CDR1 LNHDA, CDR2 SQIVND (reference sequence). This CDR3 has 13 amino acids. The CDR3 is CASMRGLGETQYF. In nucleotides, the CDR3 is TGTGCCAGTATGAGGGGGCTCGGGGAGACCCAGTACTTC.

The chain has TRBV11-2 and TRBJ2-5; D is unclear. V dropped 2 bases and J dropped 5 bases, with 9 bases sitting between them. The V gene's germline CDR1 is SGHAT and CDR2 FQNNGV. This CDR3 has 13 amino acids. For the CDR3, the DNA is TGTGCCAGCAGCTTACAGACACGGGAGACCCAGTACTTC. Encoded protein: CASSLQTRETQYF. Complete variable domain (other parts from reference TRBV11-2 and TRBJ2-5): EAGVAQSPRYKIIEKRQSVAFWCNPISGHATLYWYQQILGQGPKLLIQFQNNGVVDDSQLPKDRFSAERLKGVDSTLKIQPAKLEDSAVYLCASSLQTRETQYFGPGTRLLVL.

This chain connects TRBV30 to TRBJ1-5; D is perhaps TRBD1 (5 bases). The CDR3 contains 13 residues. CDR1 is GTSNPN, CDR2 SVGIG, per germline (reference sequence). Trimming pared 5 bases from V and 1 base from J, leaving 9 bases between. CDR3 nucleotides: TGTGCCTGGGGGACTCGGAGCAATCAGCCCCAGCATTTT. Protein sequence: CAWGTRSNQPQHF. Filled out from reference TRBV30 and TRBJ1-5, the complete variable domain reads SQTIHQWPATLVQPVGSPLSLECTVEGTSNPNLYWYRQAAGRGLQLLFYSVGIGQISSEVPQNLSASRPQDRQFILSSKKLLLSDSGFYLCAWGTRSNQPQHFGDGTRLSIL.

The genes are TRBV6-6 and TRBJ2-7; TRBD2 matches 7 bases. Trimming at V came to 5 bases and at J to 2 bases, leaving 9 bases not matched to a gene. This CDR3 is 15 amino acids long. Looked up from germline, CDR1 is MNHNY and CDR2 is SVGAGI (reference sequence). The CDR3 here is CASSPPGGGPYEQYF. CDR3 sequence (DNA): TGTGCCAGCAGTCCTCCGGGGGGAGGGCCCTACGAGCAGTACTTC.

The V and J genes are TRBV11-2 and TRBJ1-1; D call uncertain. V dropped 7 bases and J dropped 6 bases, with 15 bases sitting between them. The CDR3 is made up of 13 amino acids. Per the germline V gene, CDR1 is SGHAT and CDR2 is FQNNGV. This CDR3 is CASTPGLAAEAFF. The CDR3 DNA sequence: TGTGCCAGCACCCCCGGACTAGCCGCTGAAGCTTTCTTT.

The chain recombines TRBV30 with TRBJ1-4; D is undetermined. Trimming removed 5 bases from V and 5 bases from J, with 12 bases in between. The CDR3 length is 13 residues. CDR1 GTSNPN and CDR2 SVGIG come from the germline V gene (reference sequence). CDR3 sequence: CAWWADQNEKLFF. DNA of the CDR3: TGTGCCTGGTGGGCAGACCAGAATGAAAAACTGTTTTTT. Full variable domain (missing parts from reference TRBV30 and TRBJ1-4): SQTIHQWPATLVQPVGSPLSLECTVEGTSNPNLYWYRQAAGRGLQLLFYSVGIGQISSEVPQNLSASRPQDRQFILSSKKLLLSDSGFYLCAWWADQNEKLFFGSGTQLSVL.

The chain employs TRBV4-1 and TRBJ2-2; a possible D gene is TRBD1 (6 bases). Trimming left V 1 base short and J 6 bases short, with 9 bases between. CDR3 length: 14 amino acids. Per germline, CDR1 MGHRA and CDR2 YSYEKL. CDR3 sequence reads: CASSQGGPAGELFF. In DNA, the CDR3 is TGCGCCAGCAGCCAAGGGGGGCCTGCCGGGGAGCTGTTTTTT.

The chain links TRBV30 to TRBJ2-5, with 8 bases lining up with TRBD1. V lost 0 bases, J lost 5 bases, and 8 bases stayed unmatched. Per the germline V gene, CDR1 is GTSNPN and CDR2 is SVGIG (reference sequence). The CDR3 runs to 15 residues. The CDR3 loop reads CAWSVGDRWGETQYF. The DNA of the CDR3 is TGTGCCTGGAGTGTAGGGGACAGGTGGGGGGAGACCCAGTACTTC.

The rearrangement joins TRBV19 to TRBJ2-1; D perhaps matches TRBD2 (5 bases). This CDR3 spans 15 amino acids. The germline V gene has CDR1 LNHDA and CDR2 SQIVND (reference sequence). Trimming removed 9 bases from V and 3 bases from J, with 18 bases in between. The CDR3 nucleotides are TGTGCCAGCAAAGGAGGAGGCTGGGGCTACAATGAGCAGTTCTTC. Its protein product is CASKGGGWGYNEQFF.

The chain is built from TRBV5-4 and TRBJ1-2; the D gene is possibly TRBD1 (5 bases). This CDR3 is built from 13 residues. The V end was cut by 5 bases, the J end by 8 bases, with 16 bases between. The germline gives CDR1 SGHNT, CDR2 YYREEE (reference sequence). As DNA, the CDR3 is TGTGCCAGCAGTCCCGGCCCTAAGGGGGGCTACACCTTC. This gives the protein CASSPGPKGGYTF.

This clone was observed a handful of times. The rearrangement uses TRBV7-2 and TRBJ2-7, with no clear D. Between the trimmed V and J ends, which lost 2 bases and 2 bases, there was a span of 7 bases. The V gene's germline CDR1 is SGHTA and CDR2 FQGNSA. The CDR3 is 13 amino acids. CDR3 nucleotides: TGTGCCAGCAGCTTAAGCATCACCTACGAGCAGTACTTC. It yields the protein CASSLSITYEQYF.

This clone occurred a few times. The rearrangement uses TRBV6-5 and TRBJ2-7, with D hard to call. Trimming removed 5 bases at V and 2 bases at J, with 10 bases between. The CDR3 consists of 13 residues. Germline CDR1 and CDR2: MNHEY and SVGAGI. DNA for the CDR3: TGTGCCAGCAGTCCGACTGGAACCTACGAGCAGTACTTC. Translated, it gives CASSPTGTYEQYF.

The rearrangement joins TRBV28 to TRBJ2-1; 9 positions agree with TRBD2. Germline values: CDR1 MDHEN, CDR2 SYDVKM. The ends lost 3 bases at V and 7 bases at J; junction bases unmatched: 4. The CDR3 extends over 14 amino acids. DNA of the CDR3: TGTGCCAGCAGTTTCCCGAGCGGGAGGAATGAGCAGTTCTTC. This codes for CASSFPSGRNEQFF. The full variable domain, in which reference TRBV28 and TRBJ2-1 provide the parts outside the CDR3, is DVKVTQSSRYLVKRTGEKVFLECVQDMDHENMFWYRQDPGLGLRLIYFSYDVKMKEKGDIPEGYSVSREKKERFSLILESASTNQTSMYLCASSFPSGRNEQFFGPGTRLTVL.

A single count supports this clone. V usage is TRBV6-4 and J usage is TRBJ2-2; tentatively, D is TRBD2 (6 bases). This CDR3 comprises 16 residues. The germline CDR1 and CDR2 sequences are MRHNA and SNTAGT. V was pared by 4 bases and J by 0 bases, with 12 bases between. The chain's CDR3 is CASSAYGGSNTGELFF. In DNA form, the CDR3 reads TGTGCCAGCAGTGCCTACGGGGGATCGAACACCGGGGAGCTGTTTTTT.

The chain uses TRBV5-6 and TRBJ2-7; 7 nucleotides line up with TRBD2. The CDR3 length is 11 residues. The ends lost 0 bases at V and 12 bases at J; junction bases unmatched: 3. Germline V CDR1 and CDR2: SGHDT, YYEEEE. This chain's CDR3 is CASSLGGRAYF. CDR3 coding DNA: TGTGCCAGCAGCTTGGGAGGGAGGGCGTACTTC.

The rearrangement links TRBV7-2 to TRBJ1-2; maybe TRBD1 (5 bases). Trimming removed 1 base from V and 3 bases from J, with 15 bases in between. This CDR3 contains 16 residues. Germline V gene lookup returns CDR1 SGHTA and CDR2 FQGNSA. The CDR3 DNA sequence: TGTGCCAGCAGCTTAGGTGGGACTGTTTGGGACTATGGCTACACCTTC. Its translation: CASSLGGTVWDYGYTF.

The rearrangement links TRBV28 to TRBJ1-2, with D tentatively TRBD1 (6 bases). The CDR3 covers 15 residues. Germline-derived CDR1 and CDR2 are MDHEN and SYDVKM. V lost 2 bases and J lost 4, with 14 bases in between. CDR3 region: CASSLGGGGPYGYTF. The CDR3 DNA sequence: TGTGCCAGCAGTTTAGGAGGGGGGGGGCCCTATGGCTACACCTTC.

The chain has TRBV2 and TRBJ2-2, with 14 positions matching TRBD2. The CDR3 contains 17 residues. Germline V gives CDR1 SNHLY, CDR2 FYNNEI. The junction had 1 base not matched to a gene; V was cut back by 1 base and J by 3 bases. CDR3 sequence (DNA): TGTGCCAGCAGTGAAGGACTAGCGGGAGGGGACACCGGGGAGCTGTTTTTT. It codes for CASSEGLAGGDTGELFF.